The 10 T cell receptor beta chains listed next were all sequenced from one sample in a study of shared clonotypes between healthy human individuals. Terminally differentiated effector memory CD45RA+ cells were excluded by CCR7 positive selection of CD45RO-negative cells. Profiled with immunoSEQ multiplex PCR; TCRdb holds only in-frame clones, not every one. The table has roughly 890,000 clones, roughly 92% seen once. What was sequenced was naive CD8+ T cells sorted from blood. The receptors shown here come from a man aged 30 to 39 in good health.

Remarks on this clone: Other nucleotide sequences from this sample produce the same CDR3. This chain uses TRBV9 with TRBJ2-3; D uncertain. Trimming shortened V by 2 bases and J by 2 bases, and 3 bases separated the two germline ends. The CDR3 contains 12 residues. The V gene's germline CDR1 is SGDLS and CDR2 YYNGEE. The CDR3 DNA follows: TGTGCCAGCAGCGTCGACACAGATACGCAGTATTTT. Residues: CASSVDTDTQYF.

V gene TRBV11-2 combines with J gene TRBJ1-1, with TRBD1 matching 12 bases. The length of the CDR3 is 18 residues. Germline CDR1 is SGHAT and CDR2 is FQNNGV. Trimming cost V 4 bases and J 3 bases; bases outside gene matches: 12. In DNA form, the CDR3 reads TGTGCCAGCAGCTCACCCGGGACAGGGGGCTGGGGGGACACTGAAGCTTTCTTT. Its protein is CASSSPGTGGWGDTEAFF.

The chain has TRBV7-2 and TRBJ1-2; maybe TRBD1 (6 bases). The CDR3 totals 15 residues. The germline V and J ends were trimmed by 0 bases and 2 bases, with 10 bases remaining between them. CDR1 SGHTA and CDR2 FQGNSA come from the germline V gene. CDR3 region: CASSLAPTGNYGYTF. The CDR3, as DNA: TGTGCCAGCAGCTTAGCCCCGACAGGAAACTATGGCTACACCTTC. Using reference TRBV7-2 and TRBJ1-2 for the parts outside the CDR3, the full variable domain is GAGVSQSPSNKVTEKGKDVELRCDPISGHTALYWYRQSLGQGLEFLIYFQGNSAPDKSGLPSDRFSAERTGGSVSTLTIQRTQQEDSAVYLCASSLAPTGNYGYTFGSGTRLTVV.

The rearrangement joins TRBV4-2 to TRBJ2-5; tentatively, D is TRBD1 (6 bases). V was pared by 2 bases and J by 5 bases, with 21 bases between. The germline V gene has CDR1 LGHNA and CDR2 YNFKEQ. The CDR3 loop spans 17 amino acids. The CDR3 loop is CASSQNPGQGITETQYF. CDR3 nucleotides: TGTGCCAGCAGCCAAAACCCGGGGCAGGGGATCACTGAGACCCAGTACTTC.

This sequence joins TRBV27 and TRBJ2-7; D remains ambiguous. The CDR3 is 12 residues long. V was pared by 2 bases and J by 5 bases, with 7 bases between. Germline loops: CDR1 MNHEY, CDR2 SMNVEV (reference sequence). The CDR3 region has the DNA TGTGCCAGCAGTTTAAGTCGCAACGAGCAGTACTTC. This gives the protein CASSLSRNEQYF.

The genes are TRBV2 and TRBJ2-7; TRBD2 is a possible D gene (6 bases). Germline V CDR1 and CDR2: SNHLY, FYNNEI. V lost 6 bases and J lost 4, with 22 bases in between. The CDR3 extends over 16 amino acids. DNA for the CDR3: TGTGCCAGCAGCGGAGTGGAGGGTGGAGCCACGTACGAGCAGTACTTC. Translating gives CASSGVEGGATYEQYF.

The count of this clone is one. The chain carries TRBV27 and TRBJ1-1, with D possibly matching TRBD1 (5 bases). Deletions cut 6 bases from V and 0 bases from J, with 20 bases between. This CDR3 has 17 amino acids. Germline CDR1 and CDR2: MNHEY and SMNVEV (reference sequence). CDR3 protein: CASSLGLVIGMNTEAFF. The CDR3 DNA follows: TGTGCCAGCAGCCTGGGGCTTGTTATCGGGATGAACACTGAAGCTTTCTTT.

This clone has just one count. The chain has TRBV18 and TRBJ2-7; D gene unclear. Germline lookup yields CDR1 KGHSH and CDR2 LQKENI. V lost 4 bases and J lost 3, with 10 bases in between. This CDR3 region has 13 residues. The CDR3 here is CASSQDNDYEQYF. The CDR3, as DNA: TGTGCCAGCTCACAAGATAATGACTACGAGCAGTACTTC.

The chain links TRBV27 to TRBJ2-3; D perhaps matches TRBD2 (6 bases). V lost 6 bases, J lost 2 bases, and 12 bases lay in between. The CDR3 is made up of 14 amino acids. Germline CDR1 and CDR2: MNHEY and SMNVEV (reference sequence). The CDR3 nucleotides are TGTGCCAGCAGAAGGGGCGGGACCACAGATACGCAGTATTTT. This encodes CASRRGGTTDTQYF.

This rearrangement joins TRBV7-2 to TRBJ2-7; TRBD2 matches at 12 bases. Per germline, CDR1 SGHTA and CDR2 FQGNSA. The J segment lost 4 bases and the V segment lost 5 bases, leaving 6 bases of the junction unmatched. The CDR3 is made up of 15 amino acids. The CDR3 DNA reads TGTGCCAGCAGCGTGCCGACTAGCGGGAGTTACGAGCAGTACTTC. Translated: CASSVPTSGSYEQYF.